This TCR beta chain was recovered during a study of T cells in Graves' hyperthyroidism and ophthalmopathy. Looked up from germline, CDR1 is SGHDN and CDR2 is FVKESK. V was pared by 3 bases and J by 1 base, with 17 bases between. The CDR3 is made up of 17 amino acids. TCR beta CDR3 sequences were amplified from RNA transcripts. TCR CDR3 regions were first amplified by RT-PCR with HTBI primers. Each CDR3 protein gets one entry after TCRdb re-called the multiplex PCR reads with MiXCR. This table holds around 240,000 distinct CDR3 sequences, about 16% found once. What was sequenced was blood. The rearrangement uses TRBV14 and TRBJ2-3; no reliable D call. This clonotype was sampled from a woman aged 18-29 years with Graves' ophthalmopathy. The CDR3 protein is CASSQGFSPRGTDTQYF. The CDR3 DNA is TGTGCCAGCAGCCAGGGATTCAGTCCCCGAGGCACAGATACGCAGTATTTT.